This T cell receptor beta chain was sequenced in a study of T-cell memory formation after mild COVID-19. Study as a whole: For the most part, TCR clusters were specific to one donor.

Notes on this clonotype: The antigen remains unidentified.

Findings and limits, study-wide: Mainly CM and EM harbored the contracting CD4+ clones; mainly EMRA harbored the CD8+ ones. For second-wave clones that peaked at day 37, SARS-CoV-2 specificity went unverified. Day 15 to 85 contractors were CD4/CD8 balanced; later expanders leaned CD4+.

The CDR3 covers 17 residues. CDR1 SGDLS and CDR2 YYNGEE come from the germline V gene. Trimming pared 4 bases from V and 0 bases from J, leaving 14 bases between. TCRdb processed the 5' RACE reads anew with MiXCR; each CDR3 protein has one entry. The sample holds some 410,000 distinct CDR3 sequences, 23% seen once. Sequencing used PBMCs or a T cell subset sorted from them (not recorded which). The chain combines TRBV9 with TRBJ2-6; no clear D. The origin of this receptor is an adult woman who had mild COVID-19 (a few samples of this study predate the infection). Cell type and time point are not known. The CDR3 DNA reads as TGTGCCAGCAGCCTGACCTCAGAGAGCTCTGGGGCCAACGTCCTGACTTTC. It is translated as CASSLTSESSGANVLTF.